The present entry profiles one TCR beta chain with its context. Its antigen is unidentified. This entry belongs to a study of OX40 agonist ivuxolimab in advanced cancers. Whole-study context: Given to patients was ivuxolimab, an agonistic anti-OX40 (CD134) antibody. Study-wide results and limits: With doses of 0.1-3.0 mg/kg, partial responders showed among the lowest clonal expansion.

TCRdb keeps only in-frame clones here, not all; method: immunoSEQ multiplex PCR. In the table there are fewer than 65,000 clones, 70% to 90% of which are singletons. The CDR3 spans 13 residues. Trimming left V 4 bases short and J 8 bases short, with 13 bases between. Germline assignment: CDR1 SNHLY and CDR2 FYNNEI. The clonotype was recovered from an adult with an advanced solid tumor such as melanoma, head and neck, liver or kidney cancer. The V and J genes are TRBV2 and TRBJ2-3; no firm D call. Sequenced here: CD4+ or CD8+ T cells sorted from blood, sampled in a trial of the OX40 agonist ivuxolimab. In nucleotides, the CDR3 is TGTGCCAGCAGTGCGACGACTCGATCTACGCAGTATTTT. It specifies CASSATTRSTQYF.